The 8 T cell receptor beta chains below all came from one sample that was sequenced in a study of blood T cell repertoires in COVID-19. Here immunoSEQ multiplex PCR was the method, and the copy in TCRdb shows in-frame clones only, minus some. The profile shows 70,000 to 90,000 clones, approximately 85% of them singletons. The sample comprised peripheral blood. These receptors all stem from a man aged 50 to 60 with COVID-19, enrolled during active disease.

V is TRBV19 and J is TRBJ1-2; 8 bases line up with TRBD1. Trimming at V came to 4 bases and at J to 5 bases, leaving 12 bases not matched to a gene. CDR3 size: 16 residues. Germline assignment: CDR1 LNHDA and CDR2 SQIVND (reference sequence). The CDR3 region is CASSTPRQGSGYGYTF. In DNA, the CDR3 is TGTGCCAGTAGTACACCCCGACAGGGGTCAGGATATGGCTACACCTTC.

The chain carries TRBV6-4 and TRBJ2-1; 7 positions agree with TRBD2. V lost 3 bases, J lost 2 bases, and 7 bases stayed unmatched. The length of the CDR3 is 16 residues. CDR1 and CDR2 from the germline V gene are MRHNA and SNTAGT. CDR3 DNA: TGTGCCAGCAGTGAATGGGGGGGAACCCCCTACAATGAGCAGTTCTTC. Translated: CASSEWGGTPYNEQFF.

The chain recombines TRBV13 with TRBJ2-2, with TRBD1 matching over 11 bases. V was pared by 5 bases and J by 6 bases, with 11 bases of the junction left unmatched. CDR3 length: 17 residues. CDR1 PRHDT and CDR2 FYEKMQ come from the germline V gene (reference sequence). In DNA form, the CDR3 reads TGTGCCAGCAGCGGCCCGGGGGGACAGGGGGTGGCCGGGGAGCTGTTTTTT. It encodes CASSGPGGQGVAGELFF. The whole variable domain, filled in from reference TRBV13 and TRBJ2-2, reads AAGVIQSPRHLIKEKRETATLKCYPIPRHDTVYWYQQGPGQDPQFLISFYEKMQSDKGSIPDRFSAQQFSDYHSELNMSSLELGDSALYFCASSGPGGQGVAGELFFGEGSRLTVL.

This clone was seen once. The chain is built from TRBV11-3 and TRBJ2-7; 8 bases agree with TRBD2. Looked up from germline, CDR1 is SGHNT and CDR2 is YENEEA. Trimming at V came to 1 base and at J to 5 bases, leaving 10 bases not matched to a gene. The CDR3 sequence is 16 residues long. This CDR3 reads CASSLGGLGGPDEQYF. The CDR3, as DNA: TGTGCCAGCAGCTTAGGGGGACTAGGGGGGCCGGACGAGCAGTACTTC. Full variable domain (missing parts from reference TRBV11-3 and TRBJ2-7): EAGVVQSPRYKIIEKKQPVAFWCNPISGHNTLYWYLQNLGQGPELLIRYENEEAVDDSQLPKDRFSAERLKGVDSTLKIQPAELGDSAVYLCASSLGGLGGPDEQYFGPGTRLTVT.

This chain uses TRBV5-6 with TRBJ1-1; 7 positions agree with TRBD1. The CDR3 length is 11 residues. CDR1 and CDR2 (germline): SGHDT, YYEEEE. The ends lost 3 bases at V and 11 bases at J; junction bases unmatched: 4. The chain's CDR3 is CASSSDRVAFF. CDR3 DNA: TGTGCCAGCAGCTCTGACAGGGTGGCTTTCTTT.

The chain carries TRBV7-3 and TRBJ1-6, with 9 bases lining up with TRBD1. The V and J ends lost 5 bases and 9 bases, in that order; junction bases with no gene match: 5. The length of the CDR3 is 14 residues. Germline V CDR1 and CDR2: SGHTA, FQGTGA. The CDR3 region has the DNA TGTGCCAGCAGCACCGGGACAGGGATTTCACCCCTCCACTTT. It encodes CASSTGTGISPLHF. Supplemented by reference TRBV7-3 and TRBJ1-6, the full variable domain reads GAGVSQTPSNKVTEKGKYVELRCDPISGHTALYWYRQSLGQGPEFLIYFQGTGAADDSGLPNDRFFAVRPEGSVSTLKIQRTERGDSAVYLCASSTGTGISPLHFGNGTRLTVT.

The chain has TRBV30 and TRBJ1-1; D is uncertain. Looked up from germline, CDR1 is GTSNPN and CDR2 is SVGIG (reference sequence). V was trimmed by 2 bases and J by 5 bases, leaving 12 bases between them. The CDR3 consists of 13 residues. CDR3 coding DNA: TGTGCCTGGAGTCCCAGGCCGCCAACTGAAGCTTTCTTT. It yields the protein CAWSPRPPTEAFF.

The rearrangement joins TRBV3-1 (or the pseudogene TRBV3-2) to TRBJ2-1; maybe TRBD2 (6 bases). Germline CDR1 LGHDT, CDR2 YNNKEL (reference sequence). The V end lost 4 bases, the J end lost 0 bases, and 16 bases lay between the germline ends. The CDR3 runs to 17 residues. The CDR3: CASSRLGGRTSYNEQFF. The CDR3 DNA is TGTGCCAGCAGCCGTTTGGGTGGGAGGACCTCCTACAATGAGCAGTTCTTC.